This TCR beta chain was identified during a study of blood T cell repertoires in COVID-19. Study-wide background: Spain, Italy and the United States supplied samples that represented acute and convalescent COVID-19. T cells, B-cell-depleted T cells, or PBMCs supplied cDNA or gDNA.

This clone was counted only a few times. Seattle's enrolled individuals joined amid active infection and were then monitored longitudinally. The junction had 8 bases not matched to a gene; V was cut back by 7 bases and J by 3 bases. Per the germline V gene, CDR1 is GTSNPN and CDR2 is SVGIG (reference sequence). CDR3 length: 14 residues. Profiled with immunoSEQ multiplex PCR; TCRdb holds only in-frame clones, not every one. Of about 150,000 clones listed, about four fifths were seen once; the top ten hold around 9%. The chain is built from TRBV30 and TRBJ1-4; 7 bases match TRBD1. The clonotype comes from a man aged 30-40 years with COVID-19, enrolled during active disease. The sample comprised peripheral blood. CDR3 protein: CASSPGTANEKLFF. In DNA form, the CDR3 reads TGTGCCTCCTCACCCGGGACAGCTAATGAAAAACTGTTTTTT.